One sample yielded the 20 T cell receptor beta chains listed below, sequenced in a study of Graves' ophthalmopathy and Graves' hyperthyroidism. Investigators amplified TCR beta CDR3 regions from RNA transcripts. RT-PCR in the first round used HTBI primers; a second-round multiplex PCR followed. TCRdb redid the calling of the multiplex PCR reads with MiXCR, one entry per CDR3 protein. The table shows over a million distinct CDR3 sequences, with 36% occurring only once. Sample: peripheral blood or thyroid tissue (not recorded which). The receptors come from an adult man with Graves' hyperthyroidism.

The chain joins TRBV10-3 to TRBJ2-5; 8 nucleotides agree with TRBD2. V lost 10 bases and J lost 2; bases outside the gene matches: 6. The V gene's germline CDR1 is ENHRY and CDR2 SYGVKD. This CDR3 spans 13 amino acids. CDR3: CATRGGRQETQYF. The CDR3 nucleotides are TGTGCCACCCGGGGGGGCAGACAAGAGACCCAGTACTTC.

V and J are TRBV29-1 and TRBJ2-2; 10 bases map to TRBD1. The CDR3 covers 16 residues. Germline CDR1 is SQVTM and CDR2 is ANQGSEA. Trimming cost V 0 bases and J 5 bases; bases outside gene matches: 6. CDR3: CSVEDRGQGRTGELFF. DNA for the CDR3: TGCAGCGTTGAAGATCGGGGACAGGGGAGAACCGGGGAGCTGTTTTTT.

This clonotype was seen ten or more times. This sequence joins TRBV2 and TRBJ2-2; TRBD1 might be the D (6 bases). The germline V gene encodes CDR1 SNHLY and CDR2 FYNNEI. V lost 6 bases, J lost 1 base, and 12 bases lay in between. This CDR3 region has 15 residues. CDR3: CASRRGQKNTGELFF. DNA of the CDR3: TGTGCCAGCAGGAGAGGACAGAAGAACACCGGGGAGCTGTTTTTT.

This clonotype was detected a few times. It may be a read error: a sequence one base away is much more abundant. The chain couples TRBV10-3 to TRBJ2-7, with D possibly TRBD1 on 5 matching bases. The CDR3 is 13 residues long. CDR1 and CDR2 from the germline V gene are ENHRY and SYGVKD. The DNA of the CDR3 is TGTGCCACTACACCAGGGCTTTCCTACGAGCAGCACTTC. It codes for CATTPGLSYEQHF.

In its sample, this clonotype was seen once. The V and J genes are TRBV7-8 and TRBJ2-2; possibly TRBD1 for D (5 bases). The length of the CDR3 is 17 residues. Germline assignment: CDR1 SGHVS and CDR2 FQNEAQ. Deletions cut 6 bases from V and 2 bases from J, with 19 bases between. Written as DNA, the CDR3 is TGTGCCAGCAGTTACGGGTTGGCAGGGTATAACACCGGGGAGCTGTTTTTT. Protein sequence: CASSYGLAGYNTGELFF.

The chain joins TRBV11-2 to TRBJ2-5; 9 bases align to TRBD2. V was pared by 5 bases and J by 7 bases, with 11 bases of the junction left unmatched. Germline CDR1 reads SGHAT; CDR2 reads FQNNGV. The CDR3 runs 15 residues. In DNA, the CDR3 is TGTGCCAGCAGCCAAGACGGGACTAGCAGTGGGACCCAGTACTTC. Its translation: CASSQDGTSSGTQYF.

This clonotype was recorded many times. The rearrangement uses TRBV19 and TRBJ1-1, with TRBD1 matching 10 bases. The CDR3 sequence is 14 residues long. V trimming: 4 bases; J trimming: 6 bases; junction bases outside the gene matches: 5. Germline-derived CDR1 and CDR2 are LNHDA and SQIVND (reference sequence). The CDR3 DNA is TGTGCCAGTAGTACACCGGGACAGGGGCCTGAAGCTTTCTTT. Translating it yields CASSTPGQGPEAFF.

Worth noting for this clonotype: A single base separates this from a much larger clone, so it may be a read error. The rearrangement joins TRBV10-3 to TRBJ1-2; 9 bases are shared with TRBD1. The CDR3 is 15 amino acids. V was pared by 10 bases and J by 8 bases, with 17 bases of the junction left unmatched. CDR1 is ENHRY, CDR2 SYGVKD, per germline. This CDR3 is CASGYSGQGVGGYTF. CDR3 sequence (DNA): TGTGCCAGCGGTTACTCGGGACAGGGTGTAGGAGGCTACACCTTC.

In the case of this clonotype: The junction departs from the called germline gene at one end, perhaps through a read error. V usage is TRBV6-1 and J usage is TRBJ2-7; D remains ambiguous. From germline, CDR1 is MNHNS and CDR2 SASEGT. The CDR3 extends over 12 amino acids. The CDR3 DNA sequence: TGTGCCAGCACGACTTACTACTACGAGCAGTACTTT. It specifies CASTTYYYEQYF.

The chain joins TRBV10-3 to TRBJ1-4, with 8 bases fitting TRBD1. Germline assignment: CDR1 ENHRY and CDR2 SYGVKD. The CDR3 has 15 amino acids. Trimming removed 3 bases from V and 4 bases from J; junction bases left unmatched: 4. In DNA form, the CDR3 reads TGTGCCATCAGTGACCAGGGGGCCGGTAATGAAAAACTGTTTTTT. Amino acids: CAISDQGAGNEKLFF.

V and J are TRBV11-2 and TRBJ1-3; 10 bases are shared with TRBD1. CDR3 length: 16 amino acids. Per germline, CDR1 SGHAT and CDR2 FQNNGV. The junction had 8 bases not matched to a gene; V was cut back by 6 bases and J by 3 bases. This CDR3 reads CASRKAGTGVGNTIYF. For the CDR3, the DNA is TGTGCCAGCAGAAAGGCCGGGACAGGGGTTGGAAACACCATATATTTT.

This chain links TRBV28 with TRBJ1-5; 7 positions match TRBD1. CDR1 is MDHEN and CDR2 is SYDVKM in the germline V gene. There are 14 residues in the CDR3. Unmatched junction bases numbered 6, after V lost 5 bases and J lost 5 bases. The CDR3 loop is CASSNTGEHQPQHF. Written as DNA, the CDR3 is TGTGCCAGCAGTAACACAGGGGAGCATCAGCCCCAGCATTTT.

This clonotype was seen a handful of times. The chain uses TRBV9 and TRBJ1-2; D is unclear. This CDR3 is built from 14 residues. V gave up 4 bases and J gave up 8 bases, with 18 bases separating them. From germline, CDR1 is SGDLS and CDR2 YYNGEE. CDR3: CASSKDPDSVGYTF. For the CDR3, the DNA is TGTGCCAGCAGCAAAGACCCGGATTCGGTGGGCTACACCTTC.

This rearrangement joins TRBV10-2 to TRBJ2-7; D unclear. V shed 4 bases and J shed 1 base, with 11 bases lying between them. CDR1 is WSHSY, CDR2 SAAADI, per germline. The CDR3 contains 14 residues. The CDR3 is CASSARPDSYEQYF. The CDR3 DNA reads TGCGCCAGCAGTGCTAGGCCAGATTCCTACGAGCAGTACTTC.

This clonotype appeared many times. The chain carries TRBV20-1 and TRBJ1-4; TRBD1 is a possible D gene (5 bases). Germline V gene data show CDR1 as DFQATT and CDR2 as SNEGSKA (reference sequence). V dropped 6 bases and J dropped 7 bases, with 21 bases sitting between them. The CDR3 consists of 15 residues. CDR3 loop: CSAPRRTTAGEKLFF. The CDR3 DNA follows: TGCAGTGCGCCCAGGCGGACAACGGCGGGTGAAAAACTGTTTTTT.

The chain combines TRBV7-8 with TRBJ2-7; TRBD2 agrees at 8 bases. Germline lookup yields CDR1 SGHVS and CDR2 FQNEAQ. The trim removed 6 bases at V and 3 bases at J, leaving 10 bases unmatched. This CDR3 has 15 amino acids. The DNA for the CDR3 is TGTGCCAGCAGTAGAACTAGCGGCACAATCTACGAGCAGTACTTC. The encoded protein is CASSRTSGTIYEQYF.

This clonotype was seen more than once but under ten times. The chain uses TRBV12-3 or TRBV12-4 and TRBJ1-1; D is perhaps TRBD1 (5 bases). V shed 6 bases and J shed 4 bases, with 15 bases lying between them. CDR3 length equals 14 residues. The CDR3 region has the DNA TGTGCCAGCAGCCTCGCGTTTGGGGGCACTGAAGCTTTCTTT. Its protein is CASSLAFGGTEAFF.

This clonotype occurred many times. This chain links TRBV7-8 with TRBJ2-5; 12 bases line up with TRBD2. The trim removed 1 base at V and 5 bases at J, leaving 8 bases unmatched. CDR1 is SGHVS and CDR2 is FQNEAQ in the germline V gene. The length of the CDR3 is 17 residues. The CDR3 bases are TGTGCCAGCAGCTTAGGGACTAGCGGGAAATCGCACGAGACCCAGTACTTC. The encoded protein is CASSLGTSGKSHETQYF.

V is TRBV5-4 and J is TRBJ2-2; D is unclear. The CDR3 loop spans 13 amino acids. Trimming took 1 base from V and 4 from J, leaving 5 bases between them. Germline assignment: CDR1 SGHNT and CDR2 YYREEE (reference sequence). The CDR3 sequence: CASSLWVTGELFF. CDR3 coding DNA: TGTGCCAGCAGCTTGTGGGTCACCGGGGAGCTGTTTTTT.

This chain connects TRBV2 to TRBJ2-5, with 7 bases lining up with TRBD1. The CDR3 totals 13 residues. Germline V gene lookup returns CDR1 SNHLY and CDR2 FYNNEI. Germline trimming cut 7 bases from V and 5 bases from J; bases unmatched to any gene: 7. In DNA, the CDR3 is TGTGCCAGCACCATACTGACAGGGGAGACCCAGTACTTC. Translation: CASTILTGETQYF.